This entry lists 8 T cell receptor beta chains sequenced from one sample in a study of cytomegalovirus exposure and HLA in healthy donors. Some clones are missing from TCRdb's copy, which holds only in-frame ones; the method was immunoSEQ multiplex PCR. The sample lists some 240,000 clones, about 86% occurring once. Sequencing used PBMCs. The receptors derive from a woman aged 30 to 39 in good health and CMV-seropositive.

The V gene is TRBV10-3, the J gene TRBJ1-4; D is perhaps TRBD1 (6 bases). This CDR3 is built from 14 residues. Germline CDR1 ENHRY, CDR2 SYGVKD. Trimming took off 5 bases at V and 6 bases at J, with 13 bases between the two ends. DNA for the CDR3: TGTGCCATCAGTCAACAGGGATCGGATGAAAAACTGTTTTTT. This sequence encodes CAISQQGSDEKLFF.

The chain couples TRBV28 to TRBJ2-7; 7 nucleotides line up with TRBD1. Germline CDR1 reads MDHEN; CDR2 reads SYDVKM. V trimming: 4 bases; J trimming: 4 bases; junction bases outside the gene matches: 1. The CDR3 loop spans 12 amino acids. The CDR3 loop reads CASSSGGYEQYF. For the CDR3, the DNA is TGTGCCAGCAGTTCAGGGGGTTACGAGCAGTACTTC.

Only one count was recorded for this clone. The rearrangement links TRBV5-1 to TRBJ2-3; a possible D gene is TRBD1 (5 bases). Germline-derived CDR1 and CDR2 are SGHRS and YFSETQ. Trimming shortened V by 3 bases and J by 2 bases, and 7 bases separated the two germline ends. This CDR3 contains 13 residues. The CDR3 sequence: CASSSDITDTQYF. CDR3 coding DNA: TGCGCCAGCAGCTCGGACATCACAGATACGCAGTATTTT.

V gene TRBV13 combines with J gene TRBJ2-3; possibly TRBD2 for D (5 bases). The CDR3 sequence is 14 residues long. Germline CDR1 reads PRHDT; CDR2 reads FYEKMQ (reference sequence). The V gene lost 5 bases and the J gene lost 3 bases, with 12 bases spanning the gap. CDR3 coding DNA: TGTGCCAGCAGCGTCGAGGAGCGGACAGATACGCAGTATTTT. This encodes CASSVEERTDTQYF.

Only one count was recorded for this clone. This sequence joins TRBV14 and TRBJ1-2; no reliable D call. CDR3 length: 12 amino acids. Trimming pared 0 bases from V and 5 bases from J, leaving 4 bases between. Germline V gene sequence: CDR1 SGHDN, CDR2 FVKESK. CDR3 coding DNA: TGTGCCAGCAGCCAAGATCATTATGGCTACACCTTC. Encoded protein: CASSQDHYGYTF.

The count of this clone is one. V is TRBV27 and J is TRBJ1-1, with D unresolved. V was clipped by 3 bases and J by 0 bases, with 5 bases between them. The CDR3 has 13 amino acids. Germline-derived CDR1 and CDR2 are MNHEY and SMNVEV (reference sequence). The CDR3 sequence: CASSLELNTEAFF. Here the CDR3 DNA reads TGTGCCAGCAGTTTGGAGTTGAACACTGAAGCTTTCTTT.

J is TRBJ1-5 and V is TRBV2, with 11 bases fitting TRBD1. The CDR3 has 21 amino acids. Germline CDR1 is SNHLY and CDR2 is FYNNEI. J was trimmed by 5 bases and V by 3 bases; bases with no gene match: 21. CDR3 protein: CASSDLLIPGQGGWNHQPQHF. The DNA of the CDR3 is TGTGCCAGCAGTGACCTTCTTATTCCGGGACAGGGGGGATGGAATCATCAGCCCCAGCATTTT. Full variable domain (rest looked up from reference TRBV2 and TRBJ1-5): EPEVTQTPSHQVTQMGQEVILRCVPISNHLYFYWYRQILGQKVEFLVSFYNNEISEKSEIFDDQFSVERPDGSNFTLKIRSTKLEDSAMYFCASSDLLIPGQGGWNHQPQHFGDGTRLSIL.

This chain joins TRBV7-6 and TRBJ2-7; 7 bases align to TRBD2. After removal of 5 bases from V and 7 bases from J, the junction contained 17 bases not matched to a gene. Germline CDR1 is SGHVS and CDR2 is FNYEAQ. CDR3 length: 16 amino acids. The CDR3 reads CASSTEAGRWEGEQYF. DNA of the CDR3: TGTGCCAGCAGCACCGAAGCGGGAAGGTGGGAAGGTGAGCAGTACTTC.